A selection of T cell receptor beta chains follows, all from one sample in a study of Ad26.COV2.S vaccination and SARS-CoV-2 variants. The repertoire was sequenced with immunoSEQ multiplex PCR; TCRdb's copy has only in-frame clones and lacks some. The sample carries roughly 680,000 clones, roughly 90% recorded once. Sequenced here: peripheral blood, sampled in a trial of Ad26.COV2.S vaccine versus placebo. Source of these receptors: a person between 18 and 65 years old who received the Ad26.COV2.S COVID-19 vaccine or a placebo. Both conserved end residues are part of each CDR3. The D gene is left open where the match is weak.

cdr3_aa: CAWRQGVTFYGYTF
j_call: TRBJ1-2
v_call: TRBV30
d_call: TRBD1

cdr3_aa: CASSARGAGSVHNEQFF
j_call: TRBJ2-1
v_call: TRBV7-8
d_call: NA

cdr3_aa: CASRRGGKNIQYF
j_call: TRBJ2-4
v_call: TRBV6-5
d_call: TRBD2

cdr3_aa: CAWKAWVGYTF
j_call: TRBJ1-2
v_call: TRBV30
d_call: NA

cdr3_aa: CATWTGTDTQYF
j_call: TRBJ2-3
v_call: TRBV2
d_call: NA

cdr3_aa: CASSRDYPYNEQFF
j_call: TRBJ2-1
v_call: TRBV11-3
d_call: TRBD2

cdr3_aa: CASSFNPGYTEAFF
j_call: TRBJ1-1
v_call: TRBV5-1
d_call: NA

cdr3_aa: CASSNRDTEAFF
j_call: TRBJ1-1
v_call: TRBV12-3/TRBV12-4
d_call: NA

cdr3_aa: CASSLEGGNQPQHF
j_call: TRBJ1-5
v_call: TRBV5-1
d_call: NA

cdr3_aa: CASSLSYRPLHF
j_call: TRBJ1-6
v_call: TRBV27
d_call: NA

cdr3_aa: CASSSQGYEQYF
j_call: TRBJ2-7
v_call: TRBV5-5
d_call: NA

cdr3_aa: CASSLGDGTNEKLFF
j_call: TRBJ1-4
v_call: TRBV7-8
d_call: NA

cdr3_aa: CASSSRRGTGELFF
j_call: TRBJ2-2
v_call: TRBV5-1
d_call: NA

cdr3_aa: CASSLTPRAGGDNEQFF
j_call: TRBJ2-1
v_call: TRBV27
d_call: TRBD2

cdr3_aa: CASRLASWNTQYF
j_call: TRBJ2-5
v_call: TRBV7-9
d_call: NA

cdr3_aa: CATSEGSGSGSYNEQFF
j_call: TRBJ2-1
v_call: TRBV24-1
d_call: TRBD2

cdr3_aa: CASSQGGQNGETQYF
j_call: TRBJ2-5
v_call: TRBV19
d_call: NA

cdr3_aa: CASSWDRGNTEAFF
j_call: TRBJ1-1
v_call: TRBV27
d_call: TRBD1

cdr3_aa: CAIKGQDIQTLHF
j_call: TRBJ1-6
v_call: TRBV10-3
d_call: TRBD1

cdr3_aa: CASSPAHSGSEAFF
j_call: TRBJ1-1
v_call: TRBV5-6
d_call: NA

cdr3_aa: CASSVRRSYNEQFF
j_call: TRBJ2-1
v_call: TRBV2
d_call: NA

cdr3_aa: CASAGLAGLEQYF
j_call: TRBJ2-7
v_call: TRBV7-9
d_call: TRBD2

cdr3_aa: CASSYQRGQETQYF
j_call: TRBJ2-5
v_call: TRBV7-8
d_call: TRBD2

cdr3_aa: CASSQGGPGQGNGYTF
j_call: TRBJ1-2
v_call: TRBV3-1/TRBV3-2
d_call: TRBD1

cdr3_aa: CASSARLIGPQHF
j_call: TRBJ1-5
v_call: TRBV10-2
d_call: NA

cdr3_aa: CASSLVRVNTEAFF
j_call: TRBJ1-1
v_call: TRBV7-2
d_call: NA

cdr3_aa: CASSPTSGEETQYF
j_call: TRBJ2-5
v_call: TRBV7-2
d_call: TRBD2

cdr3_aa: CANSLDPSSYNEQFF
j_call: TRBJ2-1
v_call: TRBV7-8
d_call: NA

cdr3_aa: CASSLGRRDEAFF
j_call: TRBJ1-1
v_call: TRBV7-2
d_call: NA

cdr3_aa: CATSDPAQGYGYTF
j_call: TRBJ1-2
v_call: TRBV24-1
d_call: NA

cdr3_aa: CASSSGTSGNTDTQYF
j_call: TRBJ2-3
v_call: TRBV7-9
d_call: TRBD2

cdr3_aa: CASTKQENQPQHF
j_call: TRBJ1-5
v_call: TRBV18
d_call: NA

cdr3_aa: CASSVSGRINQPQHF
j_call: TRBJ1-5
v_call: TRBV19
d_call: NA

cdr3_aa: CAIRTGQGPGGTQYF
j_call: TRBJ2-5
v_call: TRBV10-3
d_call: TRBD1

cdr3_aa: CSAGQGALYNEQFF
j_call: TRBJ2-1
v_call: TRBV29-1
d_call: TRBD1

cdr3_aa: CASSQAFTESYNEQFF
j_call: TRBJ2-1
v_call: TRBV3-1/TRBV3-2
d_call: NA

cdr3_aa: CASSDSNIGHPNEKLFF
j_call: TRBJ1-4
v_call: TRBV6-4
d_call: NA

cdr3_aa: CASSRQTGNSGSYTQYF
j_call: TRBJ2-3
v_call: TRBV19
d_call: TRBD2

cdr3_aa: CASSFNPPGATNEKLFF
j_call: TRBJ1-4
v_call: TRBV5-1
d_call: NA

cdr3_aa: CASSQKGGLAGRAYNEQFF
j_call: TRBJ2-1
v_call: TRBV3-1/TRBV3-2
d_call: TRBD2

cdr3_aa: CASGLVGLPQPQHF
j_call: TRBJ1-5
v_call: TRBV12-5
d_call: NA

cdr3_aa: CASSEWAGENEQFF
j_call: TRBJ2-1
v_call: TRBV2
d_call: NA

cdr3_aa: CATSRGALNTEAFF
j_call: TRBJ1-1
v_call: TRBV15
d_call: NA

cdr3_aa: CASSRGQSNQPQHF
j_call: TRBJ1-5
v_call: TRBV5-8
d_call: NA

cdr3_aa: CAISLDRANEQYF
j_call: TRBJ2-7
v_call: TRBV10-3
d_call: TRBD1

cdr3_aa: CASSCPPIGTSGGTQETQYF
j_call: TRBJ2-5
v_call: TRBV7-3
d_call: TRBD2

cdr3_aa: CASSDLTGDNQPQHF
j_call: TRBJ1-5
v_call: TRBV2
d_call: TRBD1

cdr3_aa: CASSGTRDEQFF
j_call: TRBJ2-1
v_call: TRBV9
d_call: NA

cdr3_aa: CASSARLAIETQYF
j_call: TRBJ2-5
v_call: TRBV25-1
d_call: NA

cdr3_aa: CASSLTGGGYEQYF
j_call: TRBJ2-7
v_call: TRBV5-1
d_call: TRBD1

cdr3_aa: CASSVKGLGTEAFF
j_call: TRBJ1-1
v_call: TRBV9
d_call: NA

cdr3_aa: CASSGDMNSPLHF
j_call: TRBJ1-6
v_call: TRBV12-3/TRBV12-4
d_call: NA

cdr3_aa: CAWSAGGLTGELFF
j_call: TRBJ2-2
v_call: TRBV30
d_call: TRBD2

cdr3_aa: CASSSSYEQYF
j_call: TRBJ2-7
v_call: TRBV18
d_call: NA

cdr3_aa: CASSPLLGSDIATNEKLFF
j_call: TRBJ1-4
v_call: TRBV7-9
d_call: NA

cdr3_aa: CASSERRASNSPLHF
j_call: TRBJ1-6
v_call: TRBV2
d_call: NA

cdr3_aa: CASSLRTPGTGFDEQYF
j_call: TRBJ2-7
v_call: TRBV27
d_call: TRBD1

cdr3_aa: CAWGAIGSVTEAFF
j_call: TRBJ1-1
v_call: TRBV30
d_call: NA

cdr3_aa: CASSQDRGNYGYTF
j_call: TRBJ1-2
v_call: TRBV4-3
d_call: TRBD1